These T cell receptor beta chains were read from a single sample in a study of blood T cell repertoires in COVID-19. Clones were sequenced by immunoSEQ multiplex PCR, and TCRdb holds only the in-frame ones, with some missing. This table holds 120,000 to 150,000 clones, around 81% found once. Source material: peripheral blood. The receptors were gathered from a woman in her forties or fifties with acute or convalescent COVID-19. The CDR3 runs from the conserved cysteine through the conserved F or W. A D gene is named only where the DNA matches it firmly. Some rows have no size entry. The others give once, few or many, or a class for an expanded clone.

abundance: -
d_gene: -
v_gene: TRBV29-1
j_gene: TRBJ1-1
CDR3aa: CSVALSVGTEAFF
CDR3nt: TGCAGCGTCGCGCTGTCTGTCGGCACTGAAGCTTTCTTT

abundance: once
d_gene: -
v_gene: TRBV7-9
j_gene: TRBJ1-1
CDR3aa: CASSYRVEAEAFF
CDR3nt: TGTGCCAGCAGCTACAGGGTGGAGGCTGAAGCTTTCTTT

abundance: -
d_gene: -
v_gene: TRBV18
j_gene: TRBJ2-3
CDR3aa: CASSPGVDSGTDTQYF
CDR3nt: TGTGCCAGCTCACCTGGCGTTGACAGCGGCACAGATACGCAGTATTTT

abundance: -
d_gene: TRBD1
v_gene: TRBV27
j_gene: TRBJ1-5
CDR3aa: CASSPGTGQRSNQPQHF
CDR3nt: TGTGCCAGCAGTCCGGGGACAGGACAGCGCAGCAATCAGCCCCAGCATTTT

abundance: once
d_gene: TRBD2
v_gene: TRBV11-3
j_gene: TRBJ2-1
CDR3aa: CASSFGLAANEQFF
CDR3nt: TGTGCCAGCAGCTTCGGACTAGCGGCCAATGAGCAGTTCTTC

abundance: -
d_gene: -
v_gene: TRBV3-1/TRBV3-2
j_gene: TRBJ1-3
CDR3aa: CASSQNPGGNTIYF
CDR3nt: TGTGCCAGCAGCCAAAATCCAGGAGGAAACACCATATATTTT

abundance: -
d_gene: -
v_gene: TRBV7-9
j_gene: TRBJ1-1
CDR3aa: CASSGPLRQAHEAFF
CDR3nt: TGTGCCAGCAGCGGACCACTGAGACAGGCGCATGAAGCTTTCTTT

abundance: -
d_gene: -
v_gene: TRBV7-2
j_gene: TRBJ1-2
CDR3aa: CASSLSGGNSYGYTF
CDR3nt: TGTGCCAGCAGCTTATCGGGAGGGAATAGCTATGGCTACACCTTC

abundance: few
d_gene: TRBD1
v_gene: TRBV10-3
j_gene: TRBJ2-6
CDR3aa: CAIRGTGGTGANVLTF
CDR3nt: TGTGCCATCAGGGGGACAGGGGGAACTGGGGCCAACGTCCTGACTTTC

abundance: -
d_gene: -
v_gene: TRBV7-9
j_gene: TRBJ1-5
CDR3aa: CASSLMDTDNQPQHF
CDR3nt: TGTGCCAGCAGCTTAATGGACACGGACAATCAGCCCCAGCATTTT

abundance: -
d_gene: TRBD1
v_gene: TRBV28
j_gene: TRBJ1-2
CDR3aa: CASQRGDRGYGGYTF
CDR3nt: TGTGCCAGCCAAAGGGGGGACAGGGGGTATGGTGGCTACACCTTC

abundance: -
d_gene: TRBD2
v_gene: TRBV6-2/TRBV6-3
j_gene: TRBJ2-5
CDR3aa: CASSYDSGGWQETQYF
CDR3nt: TGTGCCAGCAGTTACGATAGCGGGGGATGGCAAGAGACCCAGTACTTC

abundance: once
d_gene: TRBD2
v_gene: TRBV28
j_gene: TRBJ2-3
CDR3aa: CASSLVLAGINTQYF
CDR3nt: TGTGCCAGCAGTTTAGTACTAGCGGGGATAAATACGCAGTATTTT

abundance: once
d_gene: TRBD1
v_gene: TRBV16
j_gene: TRBJ1-1
CDR3aa: CASSRSLGGEMGTEAFF
CDR3nt: TGTGCCAGCAGCCGGAGTTTAGGGGGCGAGATGGGCACTGAAGCTTTCTTT

abundance: -
d_gene: TRBD1
v_gene: TRBV4-2
j_gene: TRBJ1-2
CDR3aa: CASSQLTGGESYTF
CDR3nt: TGTGCCAGCAGCCAACTGACAGGGGGCGAGAGCTACACCTTC

abundance: few
d_gene: -
v_gene: TRBV15
j_gene: TRBJ1-4
CDR3aa: CATSRSVVLRKNEKLFF
CDR3nt: TGTGCCACCAGCAGAAGTGTAGTCCTGCGTAAGAATGAAAAACTGTTTTTT

abundance: -
d_gene: TRBD1
v_gene: TRBV12-3/TRBV12-4
j_gene: TRBJ1-1
CDR3aa: CASSRGQNTEAFF
CDR3nt: TGTGCCAGCAGTAGGGGGCAGAACACTGAAGCTTTCTTT

abundance: -
d_gene: TRBD1
v_gene: TRBV29-1
j_gene: TRBJ1-2
CDR3aa: CSDLDRGVRGYTF
CDR3nt: TGCAGCGATCTGGACAGGGGGGTTAGGGGCTACACCTTC

abundance: -
d_gene: TRBD1
v_gene: TRBV4-2
j_gene: TRBJ1-2
CDR3aa: CASSHDWTGTNYGYTF
CDR3nt: TGTGCCAGCAGCCATGACTGGACAGGGACTAACTATGGCTACACCTTC

abundance: -
d_gene: -
v_gene: TRBV3-1/TRBV3-2
j_gene: TRBJ2-3
CDR3aa: CASSRETRSLGETDTQYF
CDR3nt: TGTGCCAGCAGCCGGGAGACTAGAAGCTTGGGGGAGACAGATACGCAGTATTTT

abundance: few
d_gene: TRBD1
v_gene: TRBV28
j_gene: TRBJ1-4
CDR3aa: CASSSGQGALSEKLFF
CDR3nt: TGTGCCAGCAGTTCAGGACAGGGGGCCCTTAGTGAAAAACTGTTTTTT

abundance: -
d_gene: -
v_gene: TRBV3-1/TRBV3-2
j_gene: TRBJ1-6
CDR3aa: CASSPREQSSPLHF
CDR3nt: TGTGCCAGCAGCCCGCGGGAACAGAGCTCACCCCTCCACTTT

abundance: -
d_gene: -
v_gene: TRBV7-7
j_gene: TRBJ2-7
CDR3aa: CASSLDREAEQYF
CDR3nt: TGTGCCAGCAGCCTCGACAGGGAGGCCGAGCAGTACTTC

abundance: -
d_gene: -
v_gene: TRBV12-2
j_gene: TRBJ1-2
CDR3aa: CASRLYYGFGYTF
CDR3nt: TGTGCAAGTCGCTTGTATTACGGGTTTGGCTACACCTTC

abundance: few
d_gene: TRBD1
v_gene: TRBV5-1
j_gene: TRBJ1-1
CDR3aa: CASSLDGQGSEAFF
CDR3nt: TGCGCCAGCAGCTTGGATGGACAGGGGTCTGAAGCTTTCTTT

abundance: -
d_gene: -
v_gene: TRBV19
j_gene: TRBJ2-2
CDR3aa: CASSIVGPGELFF
CDR3nt: TGTGCCAGTAGTATCGTGGGCCCCGGGGAGCTGTTTTTT

abundance: -
d_gene: TRBD2
v_gene: TRBV19
j_gene: TRBJ2-1
CDR3aa: CASRTEGLDNEQFF
CDR3nt: TGTGCCAGTAGAACCGAGGGACTAGACAATGAGCAGTTCTTC

abundance: once
d_gene: -
v_gene: TRBV4-2
j_gene: TRBJ2-1
CDR3aa: CASSQDRGLRQLNEQFF
CDR3nt: TGTGCCAGCAGCCAAGATAGGGGTTTGAGGCAGCTCAATGAGCAGTTCTTC

abundance: few
d_gene: -
v_gene: TRBV5-5
j_gene: TRBJ1-4
CDR3aa: CASSLKSGPRNEKLFF
CDR3nt: TGTGCCAGCAGCTTGAAATCAGGTCCCCGCAATGAAAAACTGTTTTTT

abundance: -
d_gene: TRBD1
v_gene: TRBV19
j_gene: TRBJ1-1
CDR3aa: CASSSRGTGMGTEAFF
CDR3nt: TGTGCCAGTAGTTCACGAGGGACAGGGATGGGTACTGAAGCTTTCTTT

abundance: -
d_gene: TRBD2
v_gene: TRBV10-2
j_gene: TRBJ2-3
CDR3aa: CASSEPGLAGGPRDTQYF
CDR3nt: TGCGCCAGCAGTGAACCTGGACTAGCGGGGGGGCCGAGGGATACGCAGTATTTT

abundance: -
d_gene: -
v_gene: TRBV5-1
j_gene: TRBJ2-5
CDR3aa: CASTPRGSGETQYF
CDR3nt: TGCGCCAGCACGCCCCGAGGGTCCGGAGAGACCCAGTACTTC

abundance: -
d_gene: TRBD1
v_gene: TRBV5-5
j_gene: TRBJ2-1
CDR3aa: CASSHLPGQGVDEQFF
CDR3nt: TGTGCCAGCAGCCATCTCCCGGGACAGGGGGTTGATGAGCAGTTCTTC

abundance: -
d_gene: -
v_gene: TRBV29-1
j_gene: TRBJ1-3
CDR3aa: CSVDLAGNTIYF
CDR3nt: TGCAGCGTTGACTTAGCTGGAAACACCATATATTTT

abundance: -
d_gene: -
v_gene: TRBV4-1
j_gene: TRBJ1-1
CDR3aa: CASSQPKSNTEAFF
CDR3nt: TGCGCCAGCAGCCAACCTAAGTCTAACACTGAAGCTTTCTTT

abundance: -
d_gene: -
v_gene: TRBV3-1/TRBV3-2
j_gene: TRBJ1-1
CDR3aa: CASSLRVGNTEAFF
CDR3nt: TGTGCCAGCAGCCTGAGGGTTGGGAACACTGAAGCTTTCTTT

abundance: -
d_gene: TRBD1
v_gene: TRBV6-6
j_gene: TRBJ2-7
CDR3aa: CASSEPGQSSYEQYF
CDR3nt: TGTGCCAGCTCGGAACCGGGACAGAGCTCCTACGAGCAGTACTTC

abundance: -
d_gene: -
v_gene: TRBV7-2
j_gene: TRBJ1-5
CDR3aa: CASSLMGQPQHF
CDR3nt: TGTGCCAGCAGCTTAATGGGCCAGCCCCAGCATTTT

abundance: -
d_gene: -
v_gene: TRBV9
j_gene: TRBJ1-2
CDR3aa: CASTRGYGYTF
CDR3nt: TGTGCCAGCACCCGAGGTTATGGCTACACCTTC

abundance: -
d_gene: -
v_gene: TRBV10-3
j_gene: TRBJ2-7
CDR3aa: CAIRGASGTYEQYF
CDR3nt: TGTGCCATCAGGGGGGCGAGTGGTACCTACGAGCAGTACTTC

abundance: -
d_gene: -
v_gene: TRBV3-1/TRBV3-2
j_gene: TRBJ2-7
CDR3aa: CASSQNNRGGGEQYF
CDR3nt: TGTGCCAGCAGCCAAAACAACAGGGGAGGTGGCGAGCAGTACTTC

abundance: -
d_gene: -
v_gene: TRBV9
j_gene: TRBJ2-1
CDR3aa: CASSVEGRGSDEQFF
CDR3nt: TGTGCCAGCAGCGTAGAAGGCAGGGGATCCGATGAGCAGTTCTTC

abundance: -
d_gene: TRBD2
v_gene: TRBV5-6
j_gene: TRBJ2-1
CDR3aa: CASSPPTSGVSRNEQFF
CDR3nt: TGTGCCAGCAGCCCTCCGACTAGCGGGGTCTCTCGCAATGAGCAGTTCTTC

abundance: -
d_gene: -
v_gene: TRBV12-3/TRBV12-4
j_gene: TRBJ2-2
CDR3aa: CATRSGNTGELFF
CDR3nt: TGTGCCACCCGGAGTGGAAACACCGGGGAGCTGTTTTTT

abundance: once
d_gene: -
v_gene: TRBV5-1
j_gene: TRBJ1-2
CDR3aa: CASSSTLGRMDGYTF
CDR3nt: TGCGCCAGCAGCTCGACGCTCGGCAGGATGGATGGCTACACCTTC

abundance: -
d_gene: TRBD1
v_gene: TRBV5-8
j_gene: TRBJ1-5
CDR3aa: CASSPDRGLTSNQPQHF
CDR3nt: TGTGCCAGCAGCCCGGACAGGGGGCTCACGTCCAATCAGCCCCAGCATTTT

abundance: -
d_gene: TRBD1
v_gene: TRBV19
j_gene: TRBJ1-5
CDR3aa: CASRPSGQGNQPQHF
CDR3nt: TGTGCCAGTCGACCTTCGGGACAGGGAAATCAGCCCCAGCATTTT

abundance: -
d_gene: -
v_gene: TRBV7-2
j_gene: TRBJ1-4
CDR3aa: CASSLSGQQKLFF
CDR3nt: TGTGCCAGCAGCTTATCGGGACAACAAAAACTGTTTTTT

abundance: -
d_gene: TRBD1
v_gene: TRBV19
j_gene: TRBJ1-4
CDR3aa: CATSGTGTEKLFF
CDR3nt: TGTGCCACTTCCGGGACAGGGACTGAAAAACTGTTTTTT

abundance: -
d_gene: -
v_gene: TRBV2
j_gene: TRBJ1-1
CDR3aa: CASNPTVGNTEAFF
CDR3nt: TGTGCCAGCAACCCGACAGTGGGGAACACTGAAGCTTTCTTT

abundance: -
d_gene: -
v_gene: TRBV30
j_gene: TRBJ1-6
CDR3aa: CAWSAQSFRNSPLHF
CDR3nt: TGTGCCTGGAGCGCACAGTCGTTTCGAAATTCACCCCTCCACTTT

abundance: -
d_gene: -
v_gene: TRBV6-4
j_gene: TRBJ2-1
CDR3aa: CASSDSRNVGEQFF
CDR3nt: TGTGCCAGCAGTGACTCCAGGAATGTCGGTGAGCAGTTCTTC

abundance: -
d_gene: -
v_gene: TRBV12-3/TRBV12-4
j_gene: TRBJ1-2
CDR3aa: CASSYAEIRGYTF
CDR3nt: TGTGCCAGCAGTTACGCCGAAATCAGGGGCTACACCTTC

abundance: once
d_gene: -
v_gene: TRBV27
j_gene: TRBJ2-3
CDR3aa: CASSLWPPPRGILTDTQYF
CDR3nt: TGTGCCAGCAGTTTATGGCCCCCGCCTCGGGGGATACTCACAGATACGCAGTATTTT

abundance: -
d_gene: -
v_gene: TRBV5-4
j_gene: TRBJ2-2
CDR3aa: CASSLDLRGAGTGELFF
CDR3nt: TGTGCCAGCAGCTTGGATCTTCGGGGGGCGGGCACCGGGGAGCTGTTTTTT